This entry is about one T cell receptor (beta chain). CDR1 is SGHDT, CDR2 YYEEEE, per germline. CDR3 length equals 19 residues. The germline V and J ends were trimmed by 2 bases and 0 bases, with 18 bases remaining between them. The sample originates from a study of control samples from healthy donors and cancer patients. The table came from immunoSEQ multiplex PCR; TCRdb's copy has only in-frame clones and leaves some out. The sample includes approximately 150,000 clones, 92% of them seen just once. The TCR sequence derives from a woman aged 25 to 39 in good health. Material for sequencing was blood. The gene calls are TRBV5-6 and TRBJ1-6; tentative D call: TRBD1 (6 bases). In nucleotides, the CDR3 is TGTGCCAGCAGCTTCTCAATATCCGGGACAAGCTCCTATAATTCACCCCTCCACTTT. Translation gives CASSFSISGTSSYNSPLHF.